One T cell receptor (beta chain) is described in this entry. Its target is not known. This entry belongs to a study of OX40 agonist ivuxolimab in advanced cancers. Broader study findings: Determination of antigen specificity was not performed for the expanded peripheral T cells.

The CDR3 extends over 12 amino acids. The V gene lost 5 bases and the J gene lost 5 bases, with 10 bases spanning the gap. Germline V gives CDR1 SGHVS, CDR2 FNYEAQ. Sequenced by immunoSEQ multiplex PCR; TCRdb stores in-frame clones only, minus some. Among tens of thousands of clones listed, around 88% were seen once. V gene TRBV7-6 combines with J gene TRBJ2-7, with D maybe TRBD2 (5 bases). The material sequenced was CD4+ or CD8+ T cells sorted from blood, taken in a trial of the OX40 agonist ivuxolimab. This sequence originates from an adult with an advanced solid tumor such as melanoma, head and neck, liver or kidney cancer. CDR3 region: CASSPRADEQYF. CDR3 DNA sequence: TGTGCCAGCAGCCCCCGAGCGGACGAGCAGTACTTC.